This T cell receptor beta chain was captured in a study of Graves' ophthalmopathy and Graves' hyperthyroidism. Study at large: Peripheral blood sampling preceded any treatment and occurred at initial diagnosis.

Moderate-to-severe activity, with CAS ≥3, NOSPECS ≥4 and duration under 3 months, characterized the donors with ophthalmopathy. CDR3 regions of TCR beta were amplified from RNA transcripts. First-round RT-PCR with HTBI primers preceded a second-round multiplex PCR. Each CDR3 protein is one row after TCRdb ran MiXCR on the multiplex PCR reads. This sample has under 400,000 distinct CDR3 sequences, with roughly 15% found just once. Germline trimming cut 8 bases from V and 5 bases from J; bases unmatched to any gene: 9. The CDR3 is 13 residues long. Germline V gene data show CDR1 as DFQATT and CDR2 as SNEGSKA (reference sequence). There are many counts of this clonotype. Its target is not known. The study, taken as a whole, reports: The model's ophthalmopathy progression predictions had just under 71% sensitivity and less than 75% specificity.

The V call is TRBV20-1, the J call TRBJ2-7, with 10 bases matching TRBD1. This sequence was found in an adult man with Graves' ophthalmopathy. Sequenced material: peripheral blood. The CDR3 reads CSPSTGGKDEQYF. CDR3 nucleotide sequence: TGCAGTCCATCGACAGGGGGCAAGGACGAGCAGTACTTC.